The 18 T cell receptor beta chains below come from one sample, sequenced in a study of OX40 agonist ivuxolimab in advanced cancers. Sequencing used immunoSEQ multiplex PCR; TCRdb keeps in-frame clones, though not all of them. The sample records roughly 43,000 clones, over 65% being singletons. The sequencing used CD4+ or CD8+ T cells sorted from blood, collected in a trial of the OX40 agonist ivuxolimab. The receptors stem from an adult with an advanced solid tumor such as melanoma, head and neck, liver or kidney cancer.

This clone showed up just a few times. This sequence joins TRBV19 and TRBJ1-2; the D gene is possibly TRBD1 (5 bases). The CDR3 sequence is 15 residues long. Looked up from germline, CDR1 is LNHDA and CDR2 is SQIVND (reference sequence). The germline V and J ends were trimmed by 7 bases and 3 bases, with 18 bases remaining between them. The CDR3 loop is CASTNLLGGDYGYTF. In DNA form, the CDR3 reads TGTGCCAGTACCAACTTGCTGGGAGGGGACTATGGCTACACCTTC.

The chain joins TRBV30 to TRBJ2-1; the D is unclear. Between the trimmed V and J ends, which lost 1 base and 3 bases, there was a span of 10 bases. The CDR3 is 14 residues long. Germline V gives CDR1 GTSNPN, CDR2 SVGIG (reference sequence). The CDR3 spells CAWSDSVDYNEQFF. In DNA form, the CDR3 reads TGTGCCTGGAGTGATTCCGTCGACTACAATGAGCAGTTCTTC. Supplemented by reference TRBV30 and TRBJ2-1, the full variable domain reads SQTIHQWPATLVQPVGSPLSLECTVEGTSNPNLYWYRQAAGRGLQLLFYSVGIGQISSEVPQNLSASRPQDRQFILSSKKLLLSDSGFYLCAWSDSVDYNEQFFGPGTRLTVL.

This clone was seen a handful of times. The V gene is TRBV7-8, the J gene TRBJ1-6, with 7 bases aligning to TRBD1. After removal of 8 bases from V and 8 bases from J, the junction contained 12 bases not matched to a gene. Per germline, CDR1 SGHVS and CDR2 FQNEAQ. The CDR3 runs 15 residues. The CDR3 is CASGPRGLVDSPLHF. In DNA form, the CDR3 reads TGTGCCAGCGGACCGAGGGGGCTGGTGGATTCACCCCTCCACTTT.

The V call is TRBV5-6, the J call TRBJ2-5; 9 bases are a match to TRBD2. V shed 0 bases and J 1 base; nucleotides not matched to a gene: 7. The V gene's germline CDR1 is SGHDT and CDR2 YYEEEE. CDR3 size: 17 residues. Here the CDR3 reads CASSLARAGGSQETQYF. The DNA for the CDR3 is TGTGCCAGCAGCTTGGCCAGAGCGGGGGGATCCCAAGAGACCCAGTACTTC.

The gene calls are TRBV19 and TRBJ2-7; D may be TRBD1 or TRBD2 (5 bases each). Trimming shortened V by 4 bases and J by 0 bases, and 19 bases separated the two germline ends. CDR1 is LNHDA, CDR2 SQIVND, per germline (reference sequence). This CDR3 has 17 residues. The CDR3 reads CASSTWAARGTSYEQYF. CDR3 bases: TGTGCCAGTAGTACGTGGGCCGCCCGGGGCACCTCCTACGAGCAGTACTTC.

The genes are TRBV7-2 and TRBJ2-1; D could derive from TRBD1 or TRBD2 (8 bases each). The CDR3 totals 16 residues. Per germline, CDR1 SGHTA and CDR2 FQGNSA. Trimming cost V 11 bases and J 8 bases, with 28 bases left between them. For the CDR3, the DNA is TGTGCCCGCGGGGGGACAGGTCTTTTTTATACCGATGAGCAGTTCTTC. Its protein is CARGGTGLFYTDEQFF.

The chain employs TRBV2 and TRBJ1-2; D not certain. CDR1 SNHLY and CDR2 FYNNEI come from the germline V gene. The V end lost 8 bases, the J end lost 1 base, and 5 bases lay between the germline ends. The CDR3 has 11 residues. CDR3 protein: CASGNNYGYTF. In DNA form, the CDR3 reads TGTGCCAGCGGAAATAACTATGGCTACACCTTC.

This chain links TRBV11-2 with TRBJ2-5; D perhaps matches TRBD1 (6 bases). The CDR3 is 14 residues long. V lost 0 bases to trimming and J lost 10 bases, with 15 bases between them. Germline loops: CDR1 SGHAT, CDR2 FQNNGV. CDR3 loop: CASSLEGGQGIQYF. The CDR3 nucleotides read TGTGCCAGCAGCTTAGAAGGGGGTCAAGGGATCCAGTACTTC.

This chain links TRBV19 with TRBJ2-2; no clear D. There are 14 residues in the CDR3. CDR1 and CDR2 (germline): LNHDA, SQIVND (reference sequence). Trimming shortened V by 3 bases and J by 1 base, and 6 bases separated the two germline ends. The DNA of the CDR3 is TGTGCCAGTAGTATGAGACAGAACACCGGGGAGCTGTTTTTT. Its translation is CASSMRQNTGELFF.

This clone was counted a few times. This sequence joins TRBV6-5 and TRBJ2-5; D may correspond to TRBD1 or TRBD2 (5 bases each). With 2 bases removed from V and 4 bases from J, the gap between germline ends came to 11 bases. CDR1 is MNHEY and CDR2 is SVGAGI in the germline V gene. The CDR3 sequence is 14 residues long. This chain's CDR3 is CASSYDGGGETQYF. The CDR3 coding sequence is TGTGCCAGCAGTTACGATGGTGGGGGAGAGACCCAGTACTTC.

The J gene is TRBJ2-1, the V gene TRBV30; 11 bases fit TRBD2. The CDR3 runs to 14 residues. Per germline, CDR1 GTSNPN and CDR2 SVGIG (reference sequence). J lost 7 bases, V lost 1 base, and 3 bases had no gene match. The CDR3 is CAWSAGLAVNEQFF. The CDR3 nucleotides read TGTGCCTGGAGTGCGGGACTAGCGGTAAATGAGCAGTTCTTC.

V usage is TRBV30 and J usage is TRBJ1-1, with unresolved D. This CDR3 contains 13 residues. V lost 5 bases to trimming and J lost 0 bases, with 10 bases between them. Germline CDR1 and CDR2: GTSNPN and SVGIG (reference sequence). The DNA of the CDR3 is TGTGCCTGGGGGTCTACAGTGAACACTGAAGCTTTCTTT. This gives the protein CAWGSTVNTEAFF.

Relative to its sample, this clone is medium-sized (0.01 to 0.1%). The gene calls are TRBV15 and TRBJ1-1; D remains ambiguous. The CDR3 totals 15 residues. The V end lost 5 bases, the J end lost 4 bases, and 17 bases lay between the germline ends. CDR1 and CDR2 from the germline V gene are LNHNV and YYDKDF (reference sequence). Written as DNA, the CDR3 is TGTGCCACCAGCCCTAAAACGGGTGGGGTCACTGAAGCTTTCTTT. It specifies CATSPKTGGVTEAFF.

As to this clone: Possible read error: a much larger clone is one base away. The chain joins TRBV5-6 to TRBJ2-1, with 8 bases aligning to TRBD1. Germline CDR1 and CDR2: SGHDT and YYEEEE. V shed 2 bases and J 10 bases; nucleotides not matched to a gene: 2. The CDR3 has 12 residues. The CDR3: CASSLDRGEQFF. Written as DNA, the CDR3 is TGTGCCAGCAGCTTAGACAGGGGCGAGCAGTTCTTC.

This chain connects TRBV5-1 to TRBJ2-7; D is unclear. The CDR3 is 12 residues long. V was cut by 4 bases and J by 7 bases, with 12 bases left in between. From germline, CDR1 is SGHRS and CDR2 YFSETQ. The CDR3 DNA sequence: TGCGCCAGCAGCCCTCCAGCTGGGGAGCAGTACTTC. Translating it yields CASSPPAGEQYF.

This clone turned up a few times. This sequence joins TRBV5-4 and TRBJ2-5, with D possibly matching TRBD1 (6 bases). CDR1 SGHNT and CDR2 YYREEE come from the germline V gene (reference sequence). CDR3 length: 13 residues. V shed 3 bases and J shed 5 bases, with 11 bases lying between them. The CDR3 DNA reads as TGTGCCAGCAGCTGGCAGGGGTACGAGACCCAGTACTTC. This translates into CASSWQGYETQYF.

The gene calls are TRBV6-5 and TRBJ1-6; D not certain. CDR3 length: 12 amino acids. Per the germline V gene, CDR1 is MNHEY and CDR2 is SVGAGI. With 5 bases removed from V and 10 bases from J, the gap between germline ends came to 9 bases. The CDR3 sequence: CASSSTGSPLHF. CDR3 coding DNA: TGTGCCAGCAGTAGTACCGGGTCACCCCTCCACTTT.

The J gene is TRBJ2-5, the V gene TRBV7-2; TRBD1 might be the D (5 bases). V lost 5 bases, J lost 4 bases, and 17 bases lay in between. CDR1 is SGHTA, CDR2 FQGNSA, per germline. The CDR3 consists of 15 residues. CDR3 DNA: TGTGCCAGCAGCCCCCGGCAGGGTAGAGGAGAGACCCAGTACTTC. It codes for CASSPRQGRGETQYF.